This T cell receptor beta chain was recovered during a study of T cell responses to AZD1222 COVID-19 vaccine. General study results and limits: A mostly white British donor set with more females was recruited, and clonal diversity was possibly underestimated. Regions 160-218 and 743-854 dominated among vaccine-associated CD4 TCRs spanning spike. Spike-specific TCR breadth and depth were elevated following two AZD1222 doses. At baseline, just 6 or 7 AZD1222 recipients tested seropositive.

Using immunoSEQ multiplex PCR, the repertoire was profiled, and TCRdb retains in-frame clones only, with some absent. The sample contains approximately 150,000 clones, 75% to 90% of which appear only once. Comment on this clone: The antigen is unknown.

The origin of this receptor is an adult in good health. The sample was peripheral blood, taken on day 0 of AZD1222 vaccination.

CDR3 amino acids: CASRITSGRVGEQFF. The CDR3 nucleotides read TGTGCCAGCAGAATAACTAGCGGGAGGGTCGGTGAGCAGTTCTTC. J is TRBJ2-1 and V is TRBV6-6, with 13 bases fitting TRBD2. V was pared by 6 bases and J by 9 bases, with 8 bases of the junction left unmatched. Germline-derived CDR1 and CDR2 are MNHNY and SVGAGI (reference sequence). The CDR3 spans 15 residues.